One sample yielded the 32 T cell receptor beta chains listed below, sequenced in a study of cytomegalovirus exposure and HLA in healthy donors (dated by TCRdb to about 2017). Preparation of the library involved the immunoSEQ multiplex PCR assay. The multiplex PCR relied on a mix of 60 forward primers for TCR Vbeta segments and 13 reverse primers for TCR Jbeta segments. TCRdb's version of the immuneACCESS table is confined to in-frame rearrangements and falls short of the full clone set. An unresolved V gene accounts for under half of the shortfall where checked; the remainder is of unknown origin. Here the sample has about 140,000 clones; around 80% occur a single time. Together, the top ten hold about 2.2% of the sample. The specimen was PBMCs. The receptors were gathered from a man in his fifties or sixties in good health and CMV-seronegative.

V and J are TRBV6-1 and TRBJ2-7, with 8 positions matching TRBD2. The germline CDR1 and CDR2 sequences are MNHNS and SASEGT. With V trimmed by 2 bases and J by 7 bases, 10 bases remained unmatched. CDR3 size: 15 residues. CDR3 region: CASSESGREGGEQYF. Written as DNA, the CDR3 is TGTGCCAGCAGTGAATCGGGACGGGAGGGCGGGGAGCAGTACTTC.

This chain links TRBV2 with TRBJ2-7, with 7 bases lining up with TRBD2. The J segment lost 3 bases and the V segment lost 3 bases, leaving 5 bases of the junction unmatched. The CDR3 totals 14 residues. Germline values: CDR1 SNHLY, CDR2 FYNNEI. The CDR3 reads CASSEASGVYEQYF. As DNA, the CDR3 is TGTGCCAGCAGTGAGGCTAGCGGCGTCTACGAGCAGTACTTC.

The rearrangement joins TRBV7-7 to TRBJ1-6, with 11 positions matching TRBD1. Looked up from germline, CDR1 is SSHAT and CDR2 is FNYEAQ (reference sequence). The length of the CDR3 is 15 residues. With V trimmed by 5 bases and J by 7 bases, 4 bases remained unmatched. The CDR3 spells CASSAGQGANSPLHF. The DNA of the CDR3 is TGTGCCAGCAGCGCTGGACAGGGGGCGAATTCACCCCTCCACTTT.

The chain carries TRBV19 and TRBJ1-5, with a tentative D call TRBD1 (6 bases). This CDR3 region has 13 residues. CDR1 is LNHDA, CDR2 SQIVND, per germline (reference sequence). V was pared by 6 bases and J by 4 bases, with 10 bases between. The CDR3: CASRPTGNQPQHF. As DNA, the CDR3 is TGTGCCAGTAGACCGACAGGAAATCAGCCCCAGCATTTT.

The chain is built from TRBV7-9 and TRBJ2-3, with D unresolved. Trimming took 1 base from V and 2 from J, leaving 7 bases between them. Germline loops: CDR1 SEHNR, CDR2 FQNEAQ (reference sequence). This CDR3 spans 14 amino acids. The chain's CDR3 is CASSLEQYTDTQYF. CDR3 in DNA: TGTGCCAGCAGCTTAGAACAATACACAGATACGCAGTATTTT.

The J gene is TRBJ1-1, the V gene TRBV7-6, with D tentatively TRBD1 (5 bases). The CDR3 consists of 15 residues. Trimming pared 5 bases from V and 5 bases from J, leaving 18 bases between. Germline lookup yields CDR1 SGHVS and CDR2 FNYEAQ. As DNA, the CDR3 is TGTGCCAGCAGCCCAGCGGGCGGGGCCGTAACTGAAGCTTTCTTT. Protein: CASSPAGGAVTEAFF.

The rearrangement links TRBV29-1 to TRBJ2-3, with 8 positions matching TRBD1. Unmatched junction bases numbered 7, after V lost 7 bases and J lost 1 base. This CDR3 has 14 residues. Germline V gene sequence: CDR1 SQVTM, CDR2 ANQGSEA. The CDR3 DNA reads TGCAGCGGTAACAGGGGGGTGGGCACAGATACGCAGTATTTT. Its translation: CSGNRGVGTDTQYF.

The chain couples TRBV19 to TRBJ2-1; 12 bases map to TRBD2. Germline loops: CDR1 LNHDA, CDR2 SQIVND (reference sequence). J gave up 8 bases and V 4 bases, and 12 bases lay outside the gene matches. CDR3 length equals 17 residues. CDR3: CASSTGMTSGSNDEQFF. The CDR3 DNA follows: TGTGCCAGTAGTACGGGGATGACTAGCGGGAGTAATGATGAGCAGTTCTTC.

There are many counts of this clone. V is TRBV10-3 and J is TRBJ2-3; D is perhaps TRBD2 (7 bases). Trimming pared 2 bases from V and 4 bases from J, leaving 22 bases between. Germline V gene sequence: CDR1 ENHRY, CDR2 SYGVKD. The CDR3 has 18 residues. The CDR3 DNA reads TGTGCCATCAGTGAGGCCGTACAAGGGGGGGAGAGCGCAGATACGCAGTATTTT. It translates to CAISEAVQGGESADTQYF.

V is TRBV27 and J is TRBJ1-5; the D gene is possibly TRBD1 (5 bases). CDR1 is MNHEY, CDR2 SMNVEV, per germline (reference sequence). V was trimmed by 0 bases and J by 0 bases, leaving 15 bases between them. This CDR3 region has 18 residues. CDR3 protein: CASSLSGGGGFSNQPQHF. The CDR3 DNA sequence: TGTGCCAGCAGTTTATCGGGGGGGGGAGGTTTTAGCAATCAGCCCCAGCATTTT.

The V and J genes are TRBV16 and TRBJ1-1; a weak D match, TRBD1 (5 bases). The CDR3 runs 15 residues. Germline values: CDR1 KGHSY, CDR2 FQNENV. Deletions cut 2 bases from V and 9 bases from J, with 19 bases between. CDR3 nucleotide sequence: TGTGCCAGCAGCCAACCCGGGACGGCAGGGAGGCAAGCTTTCTTT. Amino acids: CASSQPGTAGRQAFF.

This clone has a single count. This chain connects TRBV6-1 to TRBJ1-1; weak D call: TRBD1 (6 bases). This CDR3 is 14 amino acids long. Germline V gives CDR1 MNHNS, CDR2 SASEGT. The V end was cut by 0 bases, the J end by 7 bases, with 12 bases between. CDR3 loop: CASSEAGGADEAFF. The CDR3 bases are TGTGCCAGCAGTGAAGCTGGGGGGGCTGATGAAGCTTTCTTT.

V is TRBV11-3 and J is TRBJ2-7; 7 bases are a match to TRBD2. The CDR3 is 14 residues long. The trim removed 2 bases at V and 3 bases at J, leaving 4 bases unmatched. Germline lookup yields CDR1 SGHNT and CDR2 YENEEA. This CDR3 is CASSLRRTSYEQYF. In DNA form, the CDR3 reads TGTGCCAGCAGCTTACGGAGGACTAGCTACGAGCAGTACTTC. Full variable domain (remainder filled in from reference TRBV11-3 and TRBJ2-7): EAGVVQSPRYKIIEKKQPVAFWCNPISGHNTLYWYLQNLGQGPELLIRYENEEAVDDSQLPKDRFSAERLKGVDSTLKIQPAELGDSAVYLCASSLRRTSYEQYFGPGTRLTVT.

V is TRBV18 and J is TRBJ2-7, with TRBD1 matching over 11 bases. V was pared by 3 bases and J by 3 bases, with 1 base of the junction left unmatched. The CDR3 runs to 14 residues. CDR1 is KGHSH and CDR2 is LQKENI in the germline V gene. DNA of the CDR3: TGTGCCAGCTCACCGGGGACAGGGGGCTACGAGCAGTACTTC. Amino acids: CASSPGTGGYEQYF.

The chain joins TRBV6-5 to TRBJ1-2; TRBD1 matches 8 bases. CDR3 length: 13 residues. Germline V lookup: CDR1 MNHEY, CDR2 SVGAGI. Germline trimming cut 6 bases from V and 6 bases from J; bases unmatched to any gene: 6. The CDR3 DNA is TGTGCCAGCAGCCGGACAGGGTTCGATGGCTACACCTTC. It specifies CASSRTGFDGYTF.

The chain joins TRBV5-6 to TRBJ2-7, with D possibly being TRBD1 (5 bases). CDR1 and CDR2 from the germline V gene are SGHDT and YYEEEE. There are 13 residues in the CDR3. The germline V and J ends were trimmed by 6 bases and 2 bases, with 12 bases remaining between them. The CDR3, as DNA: TGTGCCAGCAAGGTGGGGCCAACCTACGAGCAGTACTTC. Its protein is CASKVGPTYEQYF.

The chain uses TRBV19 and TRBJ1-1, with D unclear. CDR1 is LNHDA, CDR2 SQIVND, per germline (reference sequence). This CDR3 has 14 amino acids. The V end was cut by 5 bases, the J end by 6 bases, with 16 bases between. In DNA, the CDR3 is TGTGCCAGTAGTTCCCGTAAAGCGATTTCTGAAGCTTTCTTT. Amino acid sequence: CASSSRKAISEAFF.

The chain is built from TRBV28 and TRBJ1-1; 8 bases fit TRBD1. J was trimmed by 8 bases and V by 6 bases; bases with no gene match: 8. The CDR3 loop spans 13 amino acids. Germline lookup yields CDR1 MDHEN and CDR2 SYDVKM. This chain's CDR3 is CASSLDDRGEAFF. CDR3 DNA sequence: TGTGCCAGCAGCCTAGACGACAGGGGAGAAGCTTTCTTT.

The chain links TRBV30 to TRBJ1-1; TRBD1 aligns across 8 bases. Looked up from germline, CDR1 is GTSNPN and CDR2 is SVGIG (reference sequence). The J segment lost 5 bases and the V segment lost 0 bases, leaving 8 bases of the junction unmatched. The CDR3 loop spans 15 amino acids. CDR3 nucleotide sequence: TGTGCCTGGAGTGTACTCCAGGGGGCGCGGACTGAAGCTTTCTTT. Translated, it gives CAWSVLQGARTEAFF.

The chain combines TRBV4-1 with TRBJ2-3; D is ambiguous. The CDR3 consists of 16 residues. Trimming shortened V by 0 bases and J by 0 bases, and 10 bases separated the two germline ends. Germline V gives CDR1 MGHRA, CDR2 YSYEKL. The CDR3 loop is CASSQDPRGSTDTQYF. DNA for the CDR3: TGCGCCAGCAGCCAAGATCCGCGCGGCAGCACAGATACGCAGTATTTT.

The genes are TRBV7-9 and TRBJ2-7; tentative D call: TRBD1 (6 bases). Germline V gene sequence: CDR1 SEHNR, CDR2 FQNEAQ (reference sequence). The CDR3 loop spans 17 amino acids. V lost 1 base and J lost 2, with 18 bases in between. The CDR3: CASSLVLGQESPYEQYF. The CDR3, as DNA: TGTGCCAGCAGCTTAGTACTGGGACAAGAATCCCCCTACGAGCAGTACTTC.

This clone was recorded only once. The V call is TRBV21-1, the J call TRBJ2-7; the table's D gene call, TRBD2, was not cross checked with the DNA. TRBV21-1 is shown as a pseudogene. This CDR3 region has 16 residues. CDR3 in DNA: TGTGCCAGCAGCAAAGGGGCTAGCGGGATAGTCTACGAGCAGTACTTC. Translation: CASSKGASGIVYEQYF.

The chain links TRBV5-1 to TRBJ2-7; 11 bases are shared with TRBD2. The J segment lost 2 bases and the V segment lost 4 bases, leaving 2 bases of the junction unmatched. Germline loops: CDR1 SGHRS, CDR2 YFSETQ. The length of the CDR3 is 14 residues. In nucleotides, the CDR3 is TGCGCCAGCAGCGGTAGCGGGAGGGCCTACGAGCAGTACTTC. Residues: CASSGSGRAYEQYF.

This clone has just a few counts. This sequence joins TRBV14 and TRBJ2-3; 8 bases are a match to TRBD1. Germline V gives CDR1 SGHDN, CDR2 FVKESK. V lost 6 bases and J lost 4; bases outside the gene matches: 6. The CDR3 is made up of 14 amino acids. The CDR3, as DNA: TGTGCCAGCAGAAACAGGGGGACCCCAGATACGCAGTATTTT. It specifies CASRNRGTPDTQYF.

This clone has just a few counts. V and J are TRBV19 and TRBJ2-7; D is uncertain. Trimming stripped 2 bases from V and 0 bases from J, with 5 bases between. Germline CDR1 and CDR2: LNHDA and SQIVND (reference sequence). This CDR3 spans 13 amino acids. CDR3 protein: CASSIFISYEQYF. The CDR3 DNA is TGTGCCAGTAGTATATTTATCTCCTACGAGCAGTACTTC.

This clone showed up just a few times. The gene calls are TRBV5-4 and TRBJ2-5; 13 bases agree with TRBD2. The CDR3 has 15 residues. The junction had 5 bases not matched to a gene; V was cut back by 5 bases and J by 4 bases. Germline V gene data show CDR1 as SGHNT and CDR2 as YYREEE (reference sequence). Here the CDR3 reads CASRRTSGSAETQYF. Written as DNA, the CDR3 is TGTGCCAGCAGACGGACTAGCGGGAGCGCAGAGACCCAGTACTTC.

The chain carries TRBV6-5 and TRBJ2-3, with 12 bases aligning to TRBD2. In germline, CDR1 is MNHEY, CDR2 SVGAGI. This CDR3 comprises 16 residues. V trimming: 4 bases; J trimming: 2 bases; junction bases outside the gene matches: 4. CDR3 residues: CASSSGLAGSTDTQYF. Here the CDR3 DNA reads TGTGCCAGCAGTTCCGGACTAGCGGGATCCACAGATACGCAGTATTTT.

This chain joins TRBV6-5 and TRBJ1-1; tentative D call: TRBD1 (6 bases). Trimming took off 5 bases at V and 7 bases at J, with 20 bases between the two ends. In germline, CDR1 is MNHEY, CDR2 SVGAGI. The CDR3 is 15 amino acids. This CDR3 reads CASSHTTGQYYEAFF. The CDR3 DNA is TGTGCCAGCAGTCACACTACCGGACAGTACTATGAAGCTTTCTTT.

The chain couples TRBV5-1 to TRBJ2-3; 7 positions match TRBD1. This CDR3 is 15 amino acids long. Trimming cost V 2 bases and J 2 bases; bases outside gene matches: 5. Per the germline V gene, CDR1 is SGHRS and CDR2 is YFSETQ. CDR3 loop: CASSLGQANTDTQYF. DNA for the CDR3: TGCGCCAGCAGCTTAGGACAGGCGAACACAGATACGCAGTATTTT.

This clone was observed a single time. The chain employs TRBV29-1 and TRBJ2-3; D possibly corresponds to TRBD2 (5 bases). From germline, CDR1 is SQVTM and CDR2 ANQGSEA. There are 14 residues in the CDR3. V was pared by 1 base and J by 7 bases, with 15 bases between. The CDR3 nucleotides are TGCAGCGTTGAAGGGGCAGGACTGGGGAATACGCAGTATTTT. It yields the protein CSVEGAGLGNTQYF.

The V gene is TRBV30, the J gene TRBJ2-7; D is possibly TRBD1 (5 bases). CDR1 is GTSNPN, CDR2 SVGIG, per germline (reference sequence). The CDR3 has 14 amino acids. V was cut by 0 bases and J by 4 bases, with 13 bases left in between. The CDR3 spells CAWSVWQGGYEQYF. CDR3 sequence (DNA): TGTGCCTGGAGTGTCTGGCAGGGTGGGTACGAGCAGTACTTC.

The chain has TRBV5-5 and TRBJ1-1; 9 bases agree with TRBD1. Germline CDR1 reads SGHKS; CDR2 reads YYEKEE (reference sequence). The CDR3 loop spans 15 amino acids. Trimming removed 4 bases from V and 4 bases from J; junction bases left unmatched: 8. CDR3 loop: CASSRRDRASTEAFF. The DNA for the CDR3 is TGTGCCAGCAGCCGCCGGGACAGGGCTAGCACTGAAGCTTTCTTT.